This TCR beta chain was captured by sequencing in a study of shared clonotypes between healthy human individuals. Study findings and constraints: The naive CD4 repertoires of a handful of donors were compared, and around 5.1% of clonotypes were shared. Only blood was sampled, and tissue TCR repertoires likely differ from blood ones.

About this clone itself: Its antigen is as yet unknown.

Donors included only healthy HIV-negative adults lacking recent acute infections or vaccinations. CDR1 SGDLS and CDR2 YYNGEE come from the germline V gene. V was clipped by 5 bases and J by 0 bases; unmatched bases: 5. This CDR3 has 15 residues. Repertoires were generated with immunoSEQ multiplex PCR, while TCRdb's copy carries only in-frame clones and drops some. The repertoire has around 2.3 million clones, approximately 95% of them found once; the top ten carry more than 0.1%. The J gene is TRBJ2-7, the V gene TRBV9; TRBD2 matches 10 bases. The receptor's source is a man younger than 30 in good health. The source material was naive CD4+ T cells sorted from blood. As for subset: CD45RA+ positively selected. The CDR3 coding sequence is TGTGCCAGCAGTATTAGCGGGGGGAGCTCCTACGAGCAGTACTTC. Encoded protein: CASSISGGSSYEQYF.